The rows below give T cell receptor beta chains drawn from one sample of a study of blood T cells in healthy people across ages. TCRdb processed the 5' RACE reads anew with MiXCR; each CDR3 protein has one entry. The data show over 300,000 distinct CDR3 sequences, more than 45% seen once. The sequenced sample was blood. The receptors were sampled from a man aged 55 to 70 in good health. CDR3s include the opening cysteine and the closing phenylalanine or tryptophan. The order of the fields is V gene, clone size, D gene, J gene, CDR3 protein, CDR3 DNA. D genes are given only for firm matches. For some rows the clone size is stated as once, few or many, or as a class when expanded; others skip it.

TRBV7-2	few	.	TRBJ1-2	CASKRLGNDGYTF	TGTGCCAGCAAACGGCTCGGGAACGATGGCTACACCTTC
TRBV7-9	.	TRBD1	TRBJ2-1	CASSLRGQGYNEQFF	TGTGCCAGCAGCTTAAGGGGACAGGGATACAATGAGCAGTTCTTC
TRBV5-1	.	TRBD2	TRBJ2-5	CASSPGLVGYRGETQYF	TGCGCCAGCAGCCCCGGACTAGTGGGATACCGCGGAGAGACCCAGTACTTC
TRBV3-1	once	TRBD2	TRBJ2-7	CASSQDKAGGAQKKYNEQYF	TGTGCCAGCAGCCAAGATAAAGCCGGGGGGGCCCAAAAAAAATACAATGAGCAGTACTTC
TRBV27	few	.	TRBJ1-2	CASSPGGVARGYTF	TGTGCCAGCAGTCCCGGCGGGGTTGCACGAGGCTACACCTTC
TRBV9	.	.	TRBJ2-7	CASSLRTGLSKQYF	TGTGCCAGCAGCCTGCGGACCGGTCTTTCCAAGCAGTACTTC
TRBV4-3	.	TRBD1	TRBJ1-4	CASSQGQGKLFF	TGCGCCAGCAGCCAGGGACAGGGCAAACTGTTTTTT
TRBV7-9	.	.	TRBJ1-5	CASSLDQRGSGQPQHF	TGTGCCAGCAGCCTTGACCAGCGGGGGTCTGGTCAGCCCCAGCATTTT
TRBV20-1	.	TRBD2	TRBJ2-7	CSATESGSSYEQYF	TGCAGTGCTACCGAGAGCGGGAGCTCCTACGAGCAGTACTTC
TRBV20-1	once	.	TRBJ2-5	CSADRTGMQETQYF	TGCAGTGCTGACCGGACTGGGATGCAAGAGACCCAGTACTTC
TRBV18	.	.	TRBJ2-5	CASSPPGAGRRETQYF	TGTGCCAGCTCACCACCCGGTGCAGGGAGACGGGAGACCCAGTACTTC
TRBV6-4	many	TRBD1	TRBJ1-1	CASSRTGNTEAFF	TGTGCCAGCAGCAGGACAGGGAACACTGAAGCTTTCTTT
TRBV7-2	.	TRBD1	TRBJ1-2	CASSTTGGDYGYTF	TGTGCCAGCAGCACGACAGGGGGGGACTATGGCTACACCTTC
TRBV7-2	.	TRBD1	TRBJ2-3	CASSLRGQGAQTSTDTQYF	TGTGCCAGCAGCTTAAGGGGGCAGGGGGCCCAAACTAGCACAGATACGCAGTATTTT
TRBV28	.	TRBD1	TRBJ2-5	CASSSATHTGGETQYF	TGTGCCAGCAGTTCAGCCACACACACAGGGGGGGAGACCCAGTACTTC
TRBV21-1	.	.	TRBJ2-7	CASSKVRDRRHEQYF	TGTGCCAGCAGCAAAGTAAGGGACAGGAGACACGAGCAGTACTTC
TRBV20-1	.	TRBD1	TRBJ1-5	CSATRGQGGNQPQHF	TGCAGTGCCACCAGGGGACAGGGTGGCAATCAGCCCCAGCATTTT
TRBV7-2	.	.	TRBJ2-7	CASSRSATTYEQYF	TGTGCCAGCAGCCGTAGCGCGACGACCTACGAGCAGTACTTC
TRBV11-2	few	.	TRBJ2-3	CASSLTRATDTQYF	TGTGCCAGCAGCTTAACCAGGGCCACAGATACGCAGTATTTT
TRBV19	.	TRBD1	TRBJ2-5	CASRYRTGDAGTQYF	TGTGCCAGTAGGTACAGGACAGGGGACGCTGGGACCCAGTACTTC
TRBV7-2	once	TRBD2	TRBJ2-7	CASSLSPLAGANEQYF	TGTGCCAGCAGCTTATCCCCCCTAGCGGGAGCAAACGAGCAGTACTTC
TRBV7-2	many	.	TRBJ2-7	CASSSTGPPSRYF	TGTGCCAGCAGCTCAACAGGGCCGCCGAGTCGGTACTTC
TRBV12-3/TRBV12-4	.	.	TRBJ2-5	CASSFHPGPQETQYF	TGTGCCAGCAGTTTTCATCCAGGGCCGCAAGAGACCCAGTACTTC
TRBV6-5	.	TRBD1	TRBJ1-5	CASSADRGANQPQHF	TGTGCCAGCAGCGCCGACAGGGGGGCGAATCAGCCCCAGCATTTT